This T cell receptor beta chain was obtained from a study of blood T cell repertoires in COVID-19. Using immunoSEQ multiplex PCR, the repertoire was profiled, and TCRdb retains in-frame clones only, with some absent. This sample has roughly 340,000 clones, with roughly 86% found just once. The sample comprised PBMCs or T cells enriched from blood (not recorded which). This receptor was identified in a man aged 35-49 years in a cohort exposed to, infected with or recovered from COVID-19 (not recorded which).

This CDR3 reads CASSQTSGGEQYF. The CDR3 DNA reads TGTGCCAGCAGCCAAACGAGCGGAGGCGAGCAGTACTTC. This chain connects TRBV3-1 (or the pseudogene TRBV3-2) to TRBJ2-7; tentative D call: TRBD2 (5 bases). CDR3 length: 13 residues. The germline V gene has CDR1 LGHDT and CDR2 YNNKEL (reference sequence). Trimming removed 2 bases at V and 6 bases at J, with 11 bases between.